These 22 T cell receptor beta chains originate from one sample sequenced in a study of siplizumab effects on memory and regulatory T cells. Some clones are missing from TCRdb's copy, which holds only in-frame ones; the method was immunoSEQ multiplex PCR. Of roughly 120,000 clones in the sample, about 94% are singletons; the top ten hold about 1.8%. Sequenced sample: non-Treg CD4+ T cells sorted from blood. All receptors derive from a human donor in good health.

This CDR3 reads CASSLLGTGGTEAFF. Here the CDR3 DNA reads TGCGCCAGCAGCCTGCTAGGGACAGGGGGGACTGAAGCTTTCTTT. V and J are TRBV5-1 and TRBJ1-1; 11 nucleotides line up with TRBD1. V was clipped by 4 bases and J by 5 bases; unmatched bases: 7. The CDR3 covers 15 residues. The germline V gene encodes CDR1 SGHRS and CDR2 YFSETQ.

The chain couples TRBV5-1 to TRBJ2-3, with 8 nucleotides matching TRBD1. V was pared by 0 bases and J by 2 bases, with 5 bases of the junction left unmatched. CDR3 length: 16 amino acids. CDR1 is SGHRS, CDR2 YFSETQ, per germline. The CDR3 nucleotides are TGCGCCAGCAGCTTGGACGGACAGGGAGCCACAGATACGCAGTATTTT. Its protein product is CASSLDGQGATDTQYF.

This chain connects TRBV21-1 to TRBJ2-1; the table calls TRBD1, which could not be checked here. TRBV21-1 is annotated as a pseudogene. There are 18 residues in the CDR3. CDR3 DNA: TGTGCCAGCAGCAAAGTAGCAAAACAGGGTATCGAATGCAATGAGCAGTTCTTC. This gives the protein CASSKVAKQGIECNEQFF.

For the CDR3, the DNA is TGTGCCAGTAGTTGGGGTAGAGAGACCCAGTACTTC. This translates into CASSWGRETQYF. This rearrangement joins TRBV19 to TRBJ2-5; no firm D call. CDR1 LNHDA and CDR2 SQIVND come from the germline V gene (reference sequence). This CDR3 spans 12 amino acids. Trimming cost V 5 bases and J 4 bases, with 8 bases left between them. The full variable domain, its missing parts supplied by reference TRBV19 and TRBJ2-5, is DGGITQSPKYLFRKEGQNVTLSCEQNLNHDAMYWYRQDPGQGLRLIYYSQIVNDFQKGDIAEGYSVSREKKESFPLTVTSAQKNPTAFYLCASSWGRETQYFGPGTRLLVL.

The chain combines TRBV4-1 with TRBJ2-5, with 8 bases that match TRBD2. The CDR3 consists of 14 residues. The V and J ends lost 2 bases and 2 bases, in that order; junction bases with no gene match: 1. CDR1 is MGHRA and CDR2 is YSYEKL in the germline V gene. The CDR3: CASSQIAGQETQYF. The CDR3 DNA is TGCGCCAGCAGCCAAATAGCGGGGCAAGAGACCCAGTACTTC.

This clone was seen only once. This chain connects TRBV4-1 to TRBJ2-2; D is perhaps TRBD1 (6 bases). The V and J ends lost 5 bases and 8 bases respectively, with 9 bases between them. The CDR3 spans 12 residues. The germline CDR1 and CDR2 sequences are MGHRA and YSYEKL. CDR3 region: CASSSQGGELFF. In DNA, the CDR3 is TGCGCCAGCAGCTCCCAGGGGGGGGAGCTGTTTTTT.

The J gene is TRBJ2-1, the V gene TRBV18; 7 nucleotides agree with TRBD2. J lost 7 bases, V lost 2 bases, and 8 bases had no gene match. Per the germline V gene, CDR1 is KGHSH and CDR2 is LQKENI. The CDR3 contains 15 residues. The CDR3 loop is CASSPVREVGNEQFF. The CDR3 DNA sequence: TGTGCCAGCTCACCAGTCCGGGAGGTGGGGAATGAGCAGTTCTTC.

The chain employs TRBV6-6 and TRBJ2-5, with unresolved D. The CDR3 loop spans 12 amino acids. CDR1 and CDR2 (germline): MNHNY, SVGAGI (reference sequence). Trimming took 4 bases from V and 5 from J, leaving 8 bases between them. CDR3 DNA: TGTGCCAGCAGTTCCCGGATTGAGACCCAGTACTTC. Amino acid sequence: CASSSRIETQYF.

The table lists this clone with a count of one. This chain connects TRBV30 to TRBJ1-4; tentative D call: TRBD1 (5 bases). Germline V gene lookup returns CDR1 GTSNPN and CDR2 SVGIG (reference sequence). Trimming pared 5 bases from V and 8 bases from J, leaving 6 bases between. This CDR3 comprises 10 residues. The CDR3 here is CAWGAEKLFF. Written as DNA, the CDR3 is TGTGCCTGGGGGGCCGAAAAACTGTTTTTT.

This chain links TRBV11-2 with TRBJ2-1; the D is unclear. Looked up from germline, CDR1 is SGHAT and CDR2 is FQNNGV. The CDR3 is 15 amino acids. V was cut by 2 bases and J by 2 bases, with 10 bases left in between. As DNA, the CDR3 is TGTGCCAGCAGCTTATCGATTGTGGCCTACAATGAGCAGTTCTTC. Translated: CASSLSIVAYNEQFF.

The chain carries TRBV27 and TRBJ1-2, with D tentatively TRBD1 (5 bases). This CDR3 contains 13 residues. The ends were cut back, 6 bases at V and 6 bases at J, with 14 bases in the middle. The V gene's germline CDR1 is MNHEY and CDR2 SMNVEV (reference sequence). CDR3 region: CASRVTGADGYTF. Here the CDR3 DNA reads TGTGCCAGCAGAGTAACAGGCGCGGATGGCTACACCTTC.

This clone has a handful of counts. The chain recombines TRBV6-1 with TRBJ1-6, with 7 bases matching TRBD1. This CDR3 comprises 16 residues. Germline V gene lookup returns CDR1 MNHNS and CDR2 SASEGT. Germline trimming cut 4 bases from V and 9 bases from J; bases unmatched to any gene: 12. In DNA form, the CDR3 reads TGTGCCAGCAGTGTAGAACTAAGACAGGGCAGTTCACCCCTCCACTTT. Encoded protein: CASSVELRQGSSPLHF.

This chain links TRBV6-1 with TRBJ1-2; tentative D call: TRBD1 (5 bases). CDR3 length: 12 residues. Germline V gene data show CDR1 as MNHNS and CDR2 as SASEGT. Trimming removed 6 bases at V and 5 bases at J, with 10 bases between. The CDR3 is CASRDDSYGYTF. The DNA for the CDR3 is TGTGCCAGCAGGGATGACAGTTATGGCTACACCTTC.

The chain uses TRBV6-1 and TRBJ2-3; no definite D call. Germline lookup yields CDR1 MNHNS and CDR2 SASEGT. The CDR3 has 15 residues. Trimming removed 4 bases from V and 3 bases from J, with 14 bases in between. The CDR3 protein is CASSVNGALTDTQYF. In DNA, the CDR3 is TGTGCCAGCAGTGTGAACGGCGCTTTGACAGATACGCAGTATTTT.

CDR3 sequence: CASTPVGETQYF. CDR3 bases: TGTGCCAGCACCCCAGTGGGAGAGACCCAGTACTTC. The V and J genes are TRBV7-9 and TRBJ2-5; no definite D call. With 7 bases removed from V and 4 bases from J, the gap between germline ends came to 10 bases. There are 12 residues in the CDR3. Per the germline V gene, CDR1 is SEHNR and CDR2 is FQNEAQ (reference sequence).

This sequence joins TRBV20-1 and TRBJ1-1; no reliable D call. This CDR3 comprises 11 residues. Germline lookup yields CDR1 DFQATT and CDR2 SNEGSKA (reference sequence). V shed 4 bases and J shed 5 bases, with 8 bases lying between them. The CDR3, as DNA: TGCAGTGCTAAGATCCTAACTGAAGCTTTCTTT. Translated, it gives CSAKILTEAFF.

This rearrangement joins TRBV7-9 to TRBJ2-1, with 9 positions matching TRBD2. Germline V gene sequence: CDR1 SEHNR, CDR2 FQNEAQ (reference sequence). J gave up 4 bases and V 1 base, and 5 bases lay outside the gene matches. There are 16 residues in the CDR3. CDR3 residues: CASSLEGLATYNEQFF. As DNA, the CDR3 is TGTGCCAGCAGCTTAGAAGGACTAGCGACATACAATGAGCAGTTCTTC.

The V call is TRBV7-9, the J call TRBJ1-2; D gene ambiguous. Germline V gives CDR1 SEHNR, CDR2 FQNEAQ (reference sequence). V was shortened by 1 base and J by 8 bases, with 17 bases between the two germline ends. This CDR3 comprises 15 residues. In nucleotides, the CDR3 is TGTGCCAGCAGCTTAGGTGCGGGGAGCTTCCTAGGCTACACCTTC. Translation gives CASSLGAGSFLGYTF.

V usage is TRBV9 and J usage is TRBJ2-7; the D call may be TRBD1 or TRBD2 (7 bases each). This CDR3 has 15 residues. CDR1 SGDLS and CDR2 YYNGEE come from the germline V gene. Trimming removed 4 bases from V and 0 bases from J, with 14 bases in between. The CDR3 loop is CASSLGGTASYEQYF. In DNA, the CDR3 is TGTGCCAGCAGCCTGGGGGGGACAGCCTCCTACGAGCAGTACTTC.

This chain joins TRBV18 and TRBJ2-5; 10 bases line up with TRBD2. From germline, CDR1 is KGHSH and CDR2 LQKENI. V dropped 3 bases and J dropped 1; count of bases not matched to a gene: 2. This CDR3 region has 15 residues. CDR3 nucleotide sequence: TGTGCCAGCTCACCTCCTAGCGGGGGCCAAGAGACCCAGTACTTC. This codes for CASSPPSGGQETQYF.

V is TRBV19 and J is TRBJ1-2; the D gene is possibly TRBD1 (6 bases). This CDR3 is built from 14 residues. Germline CDR1 reads LNHDA; CDR2 reads SQIVND (reference sequence). V dropped 5 bases and J dropped 2 bases, with 12 bases sitting between them. The CDR3 reads CASSLTGWNYGYTF. The CDR3 DNA is TGTGCCAGTAGTCTTACAGGGTGGAACTATGGCTACACCTTC.

This clone has a single count. The V call is TRBV4-2, the J call TRBJ2-5; tentatively, D is TRBD2 (6 bases). Germline CDR1 LGHNA, CDR2 YNFKEQ. There are 19 residues in the CDR3. V lost 0 bases to trimming and J lost 0 bases, with 20 bases between them. DNA of the CDR3: TGTGCCAGCAGCCAAGATCCGGGCGTCCGCGGGGTCCACCAAGAGACCCAGTACTTC. It encodes CASSQDPGVRGVHQETQYF.